A single sample is the source of the 12 T cell receptor beta chains below, sequenced in a study of cytomegalovirus exposure and HLA in healthy donors. 13 Jbeta primers and 60 Vbeta primers were used for the PCR. Only in-frame clones appear in the TCRdb table, and some are missing; sequencing was by immunoSEQ multiplex PCR. The sample has 40,000 or so clones, roughly 90% seen once. Sequencing used PBMCs. These receptors all come from a woman under 30 in good health and CMV-seronegative.

The chain links TRBV19 to TRBJ2-1, with TRBD2 matching 9 bases. CDR1 and CDR2 (germline): LNHDA, SQIVND (reference sequence). The V segment lost 6 bases and the J segment 5 bases; nucleotides outside the gene matches: 11. This CDR3 is 16 amino acids long. CDR3 region: CASSPVGLAGNNEQFF. CDR3 DNA sequence: TGTGCCAGTAGCCCAGTTGGTCTAGCGGGGAACAATGAGCAGTTCTTC.

This clone was observed once. The chain employs TRBV15 and TRBJ1-5; maybe TRBD1 (6 bases). Trimming removed 1 base from V and 7 bases from J, with 23 bases in between. Germline CDR1 and CDR2: LNHNV and YYDKDF (reference sequence). The CDR3 is 18 amino acids. Here the CDR3 reads CATSRAWGGVGGLQPQHF. The CDR3 coding sequence is TGTGCCACCAGCAGAGCCTGGGGTGGGGTGGGGGGGCTGCAGCCCCAGCATTTT.

V is TRBV5-1 and J is TRBJ1-2, with D possibly TRBD1 on 5 matching bases. The CDR3 consists of 17 residues. The V end was cut by 0 bases, the J end by 0 bases, with 15 bases between. Germline V gene sequence: CDR1 SGHRS, CDR2 YFSETQ. CDR3: CASSLETPTGPNYGYTF. The CDR3 DNA reads as TGCGCCAGCAGCTTGGAGACTCCAACAGGTCCTAACTATGGCTACACCTTC.

V is TRBV28 and J is TRBJ1-2, with D unresolved. Germline V gene data show CDR1 as MDHEN and CDR2 as SYDVKM. V was shortened by 3 bases and J by 7 bases, with 6 bases between the two germline ends. This CDR3 has 11 amino acids. The CDR3 sequence is CASSFPGGYTF. The CDR3 coding sequence is TGTGCCAGCAGTTTCCCCGGTGGCTACACCTTC.

Concerning this clone: Mismatch with germline at one junction end may stem from a read error. The chain has TRBV7-9 and TRBJ2-1; D call uncertain. CDR1 and CDR2 (germline): SEHNR, FQNEAQ (reference sequence). CDR3 size: 12 residues. Here the CDR3 reads CSSSLVVDEQFF. For the CDR3, the DNA is TGTTCCAGCAGCTTAGTAGTCGATGAGCAGTTCTTC.

In nucleotides, the CDR3 is TGTGCCAGCAGCCCGGGGTTCTTCACAGATACGCAGTATTTT. Its protein product is CASSPGFFTDTQYF. The chain recombines TRBV11-2 with TRBJ2-3, with D perhaps matching TRBD2 (5 bases). The CDR3 length is 14 residues. Trimming removed 5 bases at V and 2 bases at J, with 11 bases between. Germline CDR1 is SGHAT and CDR2 is FQNNGV.

The chain joins TRBV4-2 to TRBJ2-5; D is possibly TRBD2 (6 bases). The germline gives CDR1 LGHNA, CDR2 YNFKEQ. The V end lost 0 bases, the J end lost 1 base, and 18 bases lay between the germline ends. The CDR3 covers 18 residues. This CDR3 is CASSQDAASDHPQETQYF. DNA for the CDR3: TGTGCCAGCAGCCAAGATGCAGCTAGCGACCACCCCCAAGAGACCCAGTACTTC.

This chain uses TRBV28 with TRBJ1-1; the D is unclear. There are 14 residues in the CDR3. V lost 4 bases to trimming and J lost 4 bases, with 13 bases between them. Germline CDR1 reads MDHEN; CDR2 reads SYDVKM. The DNA of the CDR3 is TGTGCCAGCAGTTACTCGACTGATTCCACTGAAGCTTTCTTT. Its translation: CASSYSTDSTEAFF.

The chain joins TRBV5-1 to TRBJ1-2, with 8 bases that match TRBD1. This CDR3 is 14 amino acids long. The V gene's germline CDR1 is SGHRS and CDR2 YFSETQ. J was trimmed by 8 bases and V by 4 bases; bases with no gene match: 10. CDR3 protein: CASSPDRGPSGYTF. The CDR3 bases are TGCGCCAGCAGCCCCGACAGGGGACCTAGCGGCTACACCTTC.

The chain employs TRBV6-5 and TRBJ1-4; no definite D call. The germline V gene has CDR1 MNHEY and CDR2 SVGAGI. The V end was cut by 2 bases, the J end by 2 bases, with 9 bases between. CDR3 size: 15 residues. This chain's CDR3 is CASSYRGFTNEKLFF. The CDR3 DNA reads as TGTGCCAGCAGTTACCGGGGATTTACTAATGAAAAACTGTTTTTT.

With regard to this clone: At one boundary the junction diverges from the germline segment, which might be a read error. This rearrangement joins TRBV7-9 to TRBJ1-1; D ambiguous. CDR3 length: 11 amino acids. Germline-derived CDR1 and CDR2 are SEHNR and FQNEAQ (reference sequence). CDR3 nucleotides: TGTTCCAGCAGCCCCAGGACTGAAGCTTTCTTT. It yields the protein CSSSPRTEAFF.

This chain uses TRBV4-3 with TRBJ1-2; D gene uncertain. The CDR3 extends over 15 amino acids. CDR1 is LGHNA, CDR2 YSLEER, per germline. V lost 1 base to trimming and J lost 5 bases, with 14 bases between them. The CDR3 is CASSQALNARYGYTF. CDR3 bases: TGCGCCAGCAGCCAAGCGCTGAACGCCAGATATGGCTACACCTTC.